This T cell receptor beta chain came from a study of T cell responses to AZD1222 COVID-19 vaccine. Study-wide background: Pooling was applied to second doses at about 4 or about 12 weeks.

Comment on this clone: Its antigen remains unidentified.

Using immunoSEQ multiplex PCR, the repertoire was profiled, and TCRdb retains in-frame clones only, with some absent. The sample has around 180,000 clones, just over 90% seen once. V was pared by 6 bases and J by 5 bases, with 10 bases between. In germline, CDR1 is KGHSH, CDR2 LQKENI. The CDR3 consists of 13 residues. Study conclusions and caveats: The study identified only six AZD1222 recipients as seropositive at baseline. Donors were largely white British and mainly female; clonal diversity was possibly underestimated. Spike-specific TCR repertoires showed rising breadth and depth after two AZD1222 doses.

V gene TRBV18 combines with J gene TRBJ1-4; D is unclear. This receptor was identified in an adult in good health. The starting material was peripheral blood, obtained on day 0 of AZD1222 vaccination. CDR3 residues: CASSPGLNEKLFF. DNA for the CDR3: TGTGCCAGCTCTCCGGGTTTGAATGAAAAACTGTTTTTT.